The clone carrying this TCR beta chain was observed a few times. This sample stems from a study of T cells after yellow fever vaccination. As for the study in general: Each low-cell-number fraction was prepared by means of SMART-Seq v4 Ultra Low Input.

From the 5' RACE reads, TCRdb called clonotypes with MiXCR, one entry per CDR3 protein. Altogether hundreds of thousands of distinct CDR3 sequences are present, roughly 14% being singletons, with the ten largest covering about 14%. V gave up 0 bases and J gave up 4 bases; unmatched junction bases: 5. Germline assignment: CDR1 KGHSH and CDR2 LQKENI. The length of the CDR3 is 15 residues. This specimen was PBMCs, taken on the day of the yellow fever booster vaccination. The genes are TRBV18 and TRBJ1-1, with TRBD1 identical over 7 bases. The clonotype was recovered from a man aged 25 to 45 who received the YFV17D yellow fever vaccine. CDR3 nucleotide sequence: TGTGCCAGCTCACCACCCCAGGGGGGAGGCACTGAAGCTTTCTTT. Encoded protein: CASSPPQGGGTEAFF.